This T cell receptor beta chain was captured in a study of T cells in women clearing cervical HPV infection. As for the study in general: Donors had HPV16-related CIN3 or worse; 2 had invasive cancer. Controls were women whose single incident HPV16 infection cleared within 12 months without precancer or cancer. Only a few women had HLA typing results available.

With respect to this clone: The CDR3 goes on 3 residues after the read ends, and that part is filled in from the germline J gene.

From germline, CDR1 is SGHRS and CDR2 YFSETQ. This CDR3 contains 17 residues. Produced via immunoSEQ multiplex PCR; TCRdb's table is partial and in-frame only. This sample contains 30,000 to 35,000 clones. The sample comprised blood buffy coat. The rearrangement links TRBV5-1 to TRBJ2-3; TRBD2 agrees at 11 bases. The TCR comes from a woman between 18 and 69 years old with a cervical HPV16 infection that either progressed to CIN3+ or cleared (not recorded which). Incomplete CDR3 DNA: TGCGCCAGCAGCTTGGGACTAGCGGGGTGGGCCCAAGAGACG. Amino acid sequence: CASSLGLAGWAQET. The CDR3 in full is CASSLGLAGWAQETQYF.